Ten or more counts support the clone carrying this T cell receptor (beta chain). Its antigen is unidentified. This entry comes from a study of neurological immune-mediated disorders. TCRdb fed the 5' RACE reads into MiXCR, producing one record per CDR3 protein. The table has approximately 65,000 distinct CDR3 sequences, 4.1% seen once. Germline V gene data show CDR1 as SGHRS and CDR2 as YFSETQ. The V gene end was trimmed by 4 bases and the J gene end by 5 bases; junction bases not matched to a gene: 5. This CDR3 comprises 15 residues. Study-wide results and limits: No clinical or MRI feature was associated with the multiple sclerosis repertoire cluster.

Specimen: PBMCs. The sequence was obtained from a man aged 50-60 years with multiple sclerosis. The gene calls are TRBV5-1 and TRBJ2-2, with 10 bases aligning to TRBD1. CDR3 amino acids: CASSEGQGDTGELFF. The CDR3 bases are TGCGCCAGCAGCGAAGGACAGGGGGATACCGGGGAGCTGTTTTTT.